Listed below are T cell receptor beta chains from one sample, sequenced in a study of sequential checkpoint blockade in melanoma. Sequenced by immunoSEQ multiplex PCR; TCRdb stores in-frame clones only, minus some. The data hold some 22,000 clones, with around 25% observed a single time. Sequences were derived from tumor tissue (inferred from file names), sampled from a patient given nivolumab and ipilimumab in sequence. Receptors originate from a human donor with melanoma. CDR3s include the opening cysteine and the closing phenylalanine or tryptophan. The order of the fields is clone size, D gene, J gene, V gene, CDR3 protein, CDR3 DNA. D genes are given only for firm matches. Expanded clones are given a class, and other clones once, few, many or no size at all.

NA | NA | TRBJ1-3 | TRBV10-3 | CAISATGTGNTIYF | TGTGCCATCAGTGCAACGGGTACTGGAAACACCATATATTTT
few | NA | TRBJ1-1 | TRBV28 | CASSDSLITEAFF | TGTGCCAGCAGCGACAGTCTGATAACTGAAGCTTTCTTT
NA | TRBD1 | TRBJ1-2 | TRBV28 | CASTLTGSANIYGYTF | TGTGCCAGCACCCTGACAGGGTCCGCCAATATCTATGGCTACACCTTC
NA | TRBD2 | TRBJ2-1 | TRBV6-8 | CAIRLAVGNEQFF | TGTGCCATCAGACTAGCTGTCGGCAATGAGCAGTTCTTC
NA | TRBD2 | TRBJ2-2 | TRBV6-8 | CASSDRTSGRGGELFF | TGTGCCAGCAGTGACCGAACTAGCGGGAGGGGCGGGGAGCTGTTTTTT
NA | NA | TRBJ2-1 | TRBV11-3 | CASSSPGGYNEQFF | TGTGCCAGCAGCTCACCCGGTGGGTACAATGAGCAGTTCTTC
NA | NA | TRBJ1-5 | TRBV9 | CASSVGEGNQPQHF | TGTGCCAGCAGCGTAGGGGAGGGTAATCAGCCCCAGCATTTT
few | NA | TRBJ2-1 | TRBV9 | CASSVGGTLYNEQFF | TGTGCCAGCAGCGTAGGTGGGACACTCTACAATGAGCAGTTCTTC
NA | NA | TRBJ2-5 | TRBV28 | CASSLGVRETQYF | TGTGCCAGCAGTTTGGGCGTAAGAGAGACCCAGTACTTC
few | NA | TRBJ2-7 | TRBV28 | CASSSLSGGAYEQYF | TGTGCCAGCAGTTCCCTTAGTGGGGGGGCTTACGAGCAGTACTTC
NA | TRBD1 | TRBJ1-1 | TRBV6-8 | CAISPRGQANTEAFF | TGTGCCATCAGTCCGAGGGGACAGGCTAACACTGAAGCTTTCTTT
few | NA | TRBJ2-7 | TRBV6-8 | CASSPPRADEQYF | TGTGCCAGCAGCCCCCCCAGGGCAGACGAGCAGTACTTC
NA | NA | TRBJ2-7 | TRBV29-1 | CSVAEGGHSYEQYF | TGCAGCGTTGCTGAGGGGGGCCACTCCTACGAGCAGTACTTC
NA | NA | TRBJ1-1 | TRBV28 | CASSLTGNTEAFF | TGTGCCAGCAGTTTAACCGGGAACACTGAAGCTTTCTTT
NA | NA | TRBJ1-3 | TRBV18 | CASSPSMGLHGNTIYF | TGTGCCAGCTCACCGAGTATGGGGCTACACGGAAACACCATATATTTT
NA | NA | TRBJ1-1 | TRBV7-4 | CASSLGQNTEAFF | TGTGCCAGCAGCTTAGGTCAGAACACTGAAGCTTTCTTT
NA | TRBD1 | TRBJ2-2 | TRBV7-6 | CASSLDPDRLEEELFF | TGTGCCAGCAGCTTAGACCCGGACAGGCTGGAGGAGGAGCTGTTTTTT
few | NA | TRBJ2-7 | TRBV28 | CASGGKPPSYEQYF | TGTGCCAGCGGCGGCAAACCGCCTTCCTACGAGCAGTACTTC
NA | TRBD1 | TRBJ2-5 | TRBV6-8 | CASSRTGGVETQYF | TGTGCCAGCAGCAGGACAGGGGGGGTAGAGACCCAGTACTTC
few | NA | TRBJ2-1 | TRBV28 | CASSLWDSPYNEQFF | TGTGCCAGCAGTTTGTGGGACTCTCCCTACAATGAGCAGTTCTTC
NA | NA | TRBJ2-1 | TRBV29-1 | CSAGTMYNEQFF | TGCAGCGCAGGGACCATGTACAATGAGCAGTTCTTC
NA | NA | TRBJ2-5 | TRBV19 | CASSIYRQETQYF | TGTGCCAGTAGTATATACAGACAAGAGACCCAGTACTTC
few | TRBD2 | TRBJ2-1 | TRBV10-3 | CAIGLADSYNEQFF | TGTGCCATCGGACTAGCCGACTCCTACAATGAGCAGTTCTTC
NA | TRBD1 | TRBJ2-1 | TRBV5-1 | CASSLWTGEYNEQFF | TGCGCCAGCAGCTTATGGACAGGGGAATACAATGAGCAGTTCTTC